The 10 T cell receptor beta chains below come from one sample, sequenced in a study of T cell responses to AZD1222 COVID-19 vaccine. Libraries were prepared by immunoSEQ multiplex PCR; TCRdb keeps only in-frame clonotypes and omits some of them. The repertoire holds about 100,000 clones, with approximately 96% as singletons. The specimen was peripheral blood, collected on day 0 of AZD1222 vaccination. The source is an adult in good health.

The chain carries TRBV7-8 and TRBJ1-2; D is perhaps TRBD1 (6 bases). The CDR3 consists of 12 residues. CDR1 is SGHVS and CDR2 is FQNEAQ in the germline V gene. Trimming removed 5 bases from V and 5 bases from J, with 9 bases in between. CDR3 DNA: TGTGCCAGCAGCCCAGGACAGTATGGCTACACCTTC. Translated, it gives CASSPGQYGYTF.

The chain carries TRBV29-1 and TRBJ1-1, with D possibly TRBD1 on 6 matching bases. The CDR3 loop spans 13 amino acids. Trimming cost V 1 base and J 1 base, with 7 bases left between them. Germline CDR1 is SQVTM and CDR2 is ANQGSEA. This chain's CDR3 is CSVEGTENTEAFF. The CDR3 DNA reads as TGCAGCGTTGAAGGGACAGAGAACACTGAAGCTTTCTTT.

The genes are TRBV28 and TRBJ1-3; D not resolved. Germline lookup yields CDR1 MDHEN and CDR2 SYDVKM. The V end was cut by 6 bases, the J end by 2 bases, with 8 bases between. The CDR3 covers 13 residues. The CDR3 DNA sequence: TGTGCCAGCAGGACCTTAGCTGGAAACACCATATATTTT. Its translation: CASRTLAGNTIYF.

This chain uses TRBV3-1 (or the pseudogene TRBV3-2) with TRBJ1-1, with unresolved D. The V end was cut by 3 bases, the J end by 6 bases, with 5 bases between. The CDR3 loop spans 11 amino acids. Looked up from germline, CDR1 is LGHDT and CDR2 is YNNKEL (reference sequence). This chain's CDR3 is CASSQSPEAFF. For the CDR3, the DNA is TGTGCCAGCAGCCAGAGTCCTGAAGCTTTCTTT.

This chain connects TRBV7-6 to TRBJ1-4; tentative D call: TRBD1 (5 bases). Trimming cost V 3 bases and J 0 bases, with 17 bases left between them. The CDR3 is made up of 18 amino acids. Germline CDR1 is SGHVS and CDR2 is FNYEAQ. The CDR3 sequence: CASSLVSGWDATNEKLFF. The CDR3 DNA reads TGTGCCAGCAGCTTGGTTTCGGGGTGGGACGCAACTAATGAAAAACTGTTTTTT. The entire variable domain, with the rest obtained from reference TRBV7-6 and TRBJ1-4, is as follows: GAGVSQSPRYKVTKRGQDVALRCDPISGHVSLYWYRQALGQGPEFLTYFNYEAQQDKSGLPNDRFSAERPEGSISTLTIQRTEQRDSAMYRCASSLVSGWDATNEKLFFGSGTQLSVL.

This chain connects TRBV29-1 to TRBJ1-5, with D maybe TRBD1 (5 bases). The germline V gene has CDR1 SQVTM and CDR2 ANQGSEA. Trimming stripped 6 bases from V and 7 bases from J, with 16 bases between. The CDR3 is 13 amino acids. DNA for the CDR3: TGCAGCGTCAACCCGGGGGAAGGGCAGCCCCAGCATTTT. This codes for CSVNPGEGQPQHF. The full variable domain, in which reference TRBV29-1 and TRBJ1-5 provide the parts outside the CDR3, is SAVISQKPSRDICQRGTSLTIQCQVDSQVTMMFWYRQQPGQSLTLIATANQGSEATYESGFVIDKFPISRPNLTFSTLTVSNMSPEDSSIYLCSVNPGEGQPQHFGDGTRLSIL.

The V gene is TRBV18, the J gene TRBJ1-2; TRBD1 matches 7 bases. Losses at the gene ends were 3 bases for V and 8 bases for J; bases not matched to a gene: 6. CDR1 and CDR2 (germline): KGHSH, LQKENI. CDR3 length: 13 amino acids. CDR3 DNA: TGTGCCAGCTCACCGGACAGGTACGACGGCTACACCTTC. Translating it yields CASSPDRYDGYTF.

The V call is TRBV6-5, the J call TRBJ1-4, with a possible D match to TRBD1 (5 bases). The CDR3 is 12 residues long. The germline CDR1 and CDR2 sequences are MNHEY and SVGAGI. V lost 8 bases, J lost 8 bases, and 12 bases lay in between. CDR3 amino acids: CASGSRGEKLFF. DNA of the CDR3: TGTGCCAGCGGGTCGAGGGGCGAAAAACTGTTTTTT.

The V call is TRBV4-3, the J call TRBJ2-3; D gene ambiguous. The length of the CDR3 is 16 residues. The V end lost 1 base, the J end lost 0 bases, and 11 bases lay between the germline ends. Germline assignment: CDR1 LGHNA and CDR2 YSLEER. The CDR3 nucleotides read TGCGCCAGCAGCCAAGTTATCTTGCGGAGCACAGATACGCAGTATTTT. It specifies CASSQVILRSTDTQYF.

The chain is built from TRBV6-4 and TRBJ2-3; either TRBD1 or TRBD2 may fit D (6 bases each). The CDR3 contains 15 residues. CDR1 is MRHNA and CDR2 is SNTAGT in the germline V gene. The V gene lost 2 bases and the J gene lost 3 bases, with 12 bases spanning the gap. CDR3 protein: CASSDGGRETDTQYF. CDR3 DNA: TGTGCCAGCAGTGACGGGGGGCGCGAGACAGATACGCAGTATTTT.